A single sample is the source of the 7 T cell receptor beta chains below, sequenced in a study of T cells expressing NK-cell markers. Reprocessing the 5' RACE reads, TCRdb reports a single entry for every CDR3 protein and omits DNA. Its clone listing holds some 600,000 distinct CDR3 sequences. The sequencing sample was made of blood T cells: a sorted CD56 or NKG2C T cell subset, CD4+ or CD8+ T cells, or bulk PBMC T cells (not recorded which). The source is a man younger than 30 in good health.

The chain recombines TRBV24-1 with TRBJ2-2; TCRdb lists TRBD2, though no DNA is available to test this call. Germline V lookup: CDR1 KGHDR, CDR2 SFDVKD. The CDR3 runs 21 residues. CDR3 region: CATSDFVIGLAGVRSTGELFF.

The CDR3 here is CASSPGTGKFQPQHF. This chain joins TRBV11-2 and TRBJ1-5; TCRdb's D call, TRBD1, is unchecked because there is no DNA. Germline-derived CDR1 and CDR2 are SGHAT and FQNNGV. There are 15 residues in the CDR3.

The chain employs TRBV12-3 or TRBV12-4 and TRBJ2-1; as DNA is missing, the TRBD1 call by TCRdb cannot be tested. The length of the CDR3 is 17 residues. CDR3 sequence reads: CASSNHRDHGLYGEQFF.

The rearrangement links TRBV5-1 to TRBJ1-5. Germline CDR1 and CDR2: SGHRS and YFSETQ. This CDR3 region has 12 residues. CDR3 loop: CASSFHNQPQHF.

V gene TRBV2 combines with J gene TRBJ2-3; no DNA is available, so the TRBD2 call from TCRdb remains unchecked. CDR1 is SNHLY and CDR2 is FYNNEI in the germline V gene. This CDR3 has 15 amino acids. CDR3 region: CAFPGTRDRQETQYF.

Here the CDR3 reads CASSFAGVQETQYF. V gene TRBV12-3 or TRBV12-4 combines with J gene TRBJ2-5. The CDR3 is 14 residues long.

V gene TRBV12-3 or TRBV12-4 combines with J gene TRBJ1-1; there is no DNA to check the TCRdb D call of TRBD1. This CDR3 comprises 14 residues. CDR3 sequence: CASSVTPEGTEAFF.